The 31 T cell receptor beta chains presented below share a single source sample, sequenced in a study of blood T cell repertoires in COVID-19. The table came from immunoSEQ multiplex PCR; TCRdb's copy has only in-frame clones and leaves some out. Among 200,000 to 250,000 clones listed, 75% to 90% were seen once. Specimen: peripheral blood. Source of these receptors: a man aged 60 to 75 who had recovered from COVID-19.

The chain employs TRBV7-2 and TRBJ2-7, with 9 bases identical to TRBD2. Trimming cost V 0 bases and J 4 bases; bases outside gene matches: 1. Germline V gives CDR1 SGHTA, CDR2 FQGNSA. This CDR3 spans 14 amino acids. The CDR3 bases are TGTGCCAGCAGCTTAGCGGCGGGAGGGTACGAGCAGTACTTC. It codes for CASSLAAGGYEQYF.

This chain uses TRBV14 with TRBJ1-1; tentatively, D is TRBD1 (6 bases). Germline CDR1 reads SGHDN; CDR2 reads FVKESK. The CDR3 covers 13 residues. The germline V and J ends were trimmed by 4 bases and 11 bases, with 17 bases remaining between them. In nucleotides, the CDR3 is TGTGCCAGCAGCCCGGGCAGGGGTACTTCGGCTTTCTTT. This translates into CASSPGRGTSAFF.

The chain carries TRBV7-3 and TRBJ2-1; the match to TRBD2 covers 7 bases. CDR1 and CDR2 (germline): SGHTA, FQGTGA. Trimming cost V 5 bases and J 3 bases; bases outside gene matches: 13. The CDR3 extends over 17 amino acids. CDR3 in amino acids: CASSLFSRLAVYNEQFF. In DNA form, the CDR3 reads TGTGCCAGCAGCCTCTTTAGTAGGCTAGCGGTCTACAATGAGCAGTTCTTC.

The chain couples TRBV4-2 to TRBJ1-5; 7 bases are shared with TRBD1. The V gene's germline CDR1 is LGHNA and CDR2 YNFKEQ. CDR3 length equals 19 residues. Losses at the gene ends were 0 bases for V and 2 bases for J; bases not matched to a gene: 13. The CDR3 here is CASSQDPWTGAGGNQPQHF. CDR3 DNA: TGTGCCAGCAGCCAAGATCCCTGGACAGGAGCGGGGGGCAATCAGCCCCAGCATTTT.

This chain links TRBV6-5 with TRBJ2-2; D gene uncertain. CDR1 is MNHEY and CDR2 is SVGAGI in the germline V gene. The V end lost 7 bases, the J end lost 1 base, and 10 bases lay between the germline ends. This CDR3 has 14 residues. The CDR3, as DNA: TGTGCCAGCAAGTGGGCCGTGAACACCGGGGAGCTGTTTTTT. It codes for CASKWAVNTGELFF.

The chain links TRBV7-8 to TRBJ2-1, with TRBD2 matching over 8 bases. The CDR3 runs to 15 residues. The germline V gene encodes CDR1 SGHVS and CDR2 FQNEAQ. Trimming took 2 bases from V and 9 from J; bases not matched to a gene: 9. For the CDR3, the DNA is TGTGCCAGCAGCTTACTCCCCGGGGGGGCAGGTGAGCAGTTCTTC. This translates into CASSLLPGGAGEQFF.

This chain links TRBV7-9 with TRBJ1-2; a weak D match, TRBD1 (5 bases). CDR1 and CDR2 from the germline V gene are SEHNR and FQNEAQ (reference sequence). The length of the CDR3 is 14 residues. V lost 3 bases and J 5 bases, leaving 13 bases between the germline ends. CDR3 nucleotides: TGTGCCAGCAGCTTGATACAGGAGCGTTATGGCTACACCTTC. Its protein is CASSLIQERYGYTF. The entire variable domain, with the rest obtained from reference TRBV7-9 and TRBJ1-2, is as follows: DTGVSQNPRHKITKRGQNVTFRCDPISEHNRLYWYRQTLGQGPEFLTYFQNEAQLEKSRLLSDRFSAERPKGSFSTLEIQRTEQGDSAMYLCASSLIQERYGYTFGSGTRLTVV.

The CDR3 sequence: CASSSFQAGTYEQYF. The CDR3 DNA reads as TGTGCCAGCAGTTCCTTTCAGGCGGGGACCTACGAGCAGTACTTC. The chain has TRBV6-2 or TRBV6-3 and TRBJ2-7; perhaps TRBD2 as D (6 bases). The CDR3 contains 15 residues. The V and J ends lost 4 bases and 2 bases respectively, with 15 bases between them. CDR1 is MNHEY and CDR2 is SVGEGT in the germline V gene.

This chain uses TRBV11-2 with TRBJ2-1; 9 bases are a match to TRBD2. From germline, CDR1 is SGHAT and CDR2 FQNNGV. The CDR3 sequence is 17 residues long. The V and J ends lost 2 bases and 0 bases, in that order; junction bases with no gene match: 5. The CDR3 here is CASSLSGGGVSYNEQFF. In DNA, the CDR3 is TGTGCCAGCAGCTTATCGGGCGGGGGGGTCTCCTACAATGAGCAGTTCTTC.

This clone came up once. The chain carries TRBV24-1 and TRBJ2-3; 8 bases match TRBD1. V gave up 0 bases and J gave up 2 bases; unmatched junction bases: 3. Germline CDR1 reads KGHDR; CDR2 reads SFDVKD. The CDR3 spans 16 residues. This chain's CDR3 is CATSDLRDRHTDTQYF. The CDR3 nucleotides read TGTGCCACCAGTGATTTGAGGGACAGGCACACAGATACGCAGTATTTT.

The J gene is TRBJ2-1, the V gene TRBV4-1, with a tentative D call TRBD1 (6 bases). The CDR3 has 15 residues. Germline-derived CDR1 and CDR2 are MGHRA and YSYEKL. V lost 4 bases and J lost 0, with 10 bases in between. The chain's CDR3 is CASSRGQFSYNEQFF. The CDR3 DNA sequence: TGCGCCAGCAGCCGAGGACAGTTCTCCTACAATGAGCAGTTCTTC.

The CDR3: CSGAPAGDEQFF. CDR3 nucleotides: TGCAGCGGCGCCCCTGCAGGCGATGAGCAGTTCTTC. The chain links TRBV29-1 to TRBJ2-1; D call uncertain. V gave up 7 bases and J gave up 8 bases, with 15 bases separating them. The germline gives CDR1 SQVTM, CDR2 ANQGSEA. The CDR3 loop spans 12 amino acids.

The V call is TRBV19, the J call TRBJ1-2; 10 bases fit TRBD1. This CDR3 spans 15 amino acids. Germline V lookup: CDR1 LNHDA, CDR2 SQIVND (reference sequence). With 6 bases clipped from V and 2 bases from J, the junction kept 6 bases outside the gene matches. This CDR3 reads CASSNWDRGNYGYTF. CDR3 coding DNA: TGTGCCAGTAGCAATTGGGACAGGGGAAACTATGGCTACACCTTC.

The chain couples TRBV6-6 to TRBJ1-6, with D uncertain. Per germline, CDR1 MNHNY and CDR2 SVGAGI (reference sequence). V lost 0 bases to trimming and J lost 7 bases, with 10 bases between them. This CDR3 is 15 amino acids long. CDR3 amino acids: CASSYSGSQNSPLHF. The CDR3 coding sequence is TGTGCCAGCAGTTACTCGGGCAGTCAGAATTCACCCCTCCACTTT.

The chain is built from TRBV7-2 and TRBJ2-2; a weak D match, TRBD1 (6 bases). With 3 bases removed from V and 2 bases from J, the gap between germline ends came to 10 bases. The CDR3 has 15 residues. Germline values: CDR1 SGHTA, CDR2 FQGNSA. The CDR3 bases are TGTGCCAGCAGCTTCCAGGGGATAAACACCGGGGAGCTGTTTTTT. This gives the protein CASSFQGINTGELFF.

The V call is TRBV28, the J call TRBJ2-7; D possibly corresponds to TRBD2 (6 bases). There are 15 residues in the CDR3. Germline V gene sequence: CDR1 MDHEN, CDR2 SYDVKM. V was trimmed by 1 base and J by 0 bases, leaving 10 bases between them. The CDR3 region is CASSLFGGASYEQYF. The CDR3 DNA is TGTGCCAGCAGTTTATTCGGCGGGGCCTCCTACGAGCAGTACTTC.

This clone was detected only once. This chain joins TRBV4-1 and TRBJ1-5, with D perhaps matching TRBD1 (5 bases). The CDR3 runs to 14 residues. Trimming stripped 4 bases from V and 3 bases from J, with 10 bases between. CDR1 is MGHRA, CDR2 YSYEKL, per germline. This CDR3 is CASSLDSYNQPQHF. Written as DNA, the CDR3 is TGCGCCAGCAGCCTCGACAGCTACAATCAGCCCCAGCATTTT.

The genes are TRBV7-3 and TRBJ2-7, with unresolved D. V was trimmed by 5 bases and J by 2 bases, leaving 10 bases between them. The germline V gene has CDR1 SGHTA and CDR2 FQGTGA. This CDR3 has 13 amino acids. The CDR3 sequence: CASSASGAYEQYF. The CDR3 bases are TGTGCCAGCAGCGCCTCGGGTGCCTACGAGCAGTACTTC. The whole variable domain, remainder taken from reference TRBV7-3 and TRBJ2-7, is GAGVSQTPSNKVTEKGKYVELRCDPISGHTALYWYRQSLGQGPEFLIYFQGTGAADDSGLPNDRFFAVRPEGSVSTLKIQRTERGDSAVYLCASSASGAYEQYFGPGTRLTVT.

This clone was counted between two and nine times. The chain recombines TRBV3-1 (or the pseudogene TRBV3-2) with TRBJ1-1, with unresolved D. This CDR3 has 11 amino acids. V was cut by 1 base and J by 6 bases, with 3 bases left in between. CDR1 and CDR2 (germline): LGHDT, YNNKEL (reference sequence). This CDR3 is CASSQVSEAFF. CDR3 nucleotides: TGTGCCAGCAGCCAAGTATCTGAAGCTTTCTTT.

The chain is built from TRBV27 and TRBJ2-2, with 7 positions matching TRBD1. CDR3 length: 16 amino acids. V shed 6 bases, J shed 4 bases, and the junction held 11 bases outside the gene matches. Germline assignment: CDR1 MNHEY and CDR2 SMNVEV (reference sequence). CDR3 DNA sequence: TGTGCCAGCAGGTCCCCAGGGGGTACGGGCACCGGGGAGCTGTTTTTT. Its protein is CASRSPGGTGTGELFF.

This clone came up once. Here the CDR3 reads CASRRLLNTGELFF. DNA of the CDR3: TGTGCCAGCCGTAGACTATTGAACACCGGGGAGCTGTTTTTT. The rearrangement joins TRBV7-3 to TRBJ2-2; D perhaps matches TRBD2 (5 bases). V was clipped by 8 bases and J by 1 base, with 11 bases between them. Looked up from germline, CDR1 is SGHTA and CDR2 is FQGTGA. The CDR3 totals 14 residues.

This chain joins TRBV5-1 and TRBJ2-2, with D possibly TRBD2 on 6 matching bases. The CDR3 loop spans 16 amino acids. V lost 4 bases and J 3 bases, leaving 16 bases between the germline ends. Germline lookup yields CDR1 SGHRS and CDR2 YFSETQ. CDR3 coding DNA: TGCGCCAGCAGCCCACTACGGGGCGGGGACACCGGGGAGCTGTTTTTT. Translated: CASSPLRGGDTGELFF.

The rearrangement joins TRBV18 to TRBJ1-6; D uncertain. The CDR3 totals 12 residues. Germline V gene lookup returns CDR1 KGHSH and CDR2 LQKENI. The ends were cut back, 4 bases at V and 7 bases at J, with 5 bases in the middle. The DNA for the CDR3 is TGTGCCAGCTCACTCCCGAATTCACCCCTCCACTTT. Its protein is CASSLPNSPLHF. Filled out from reference TRBV18 and TRBJ1-6, the complete variable domain reads NAGVMQNPRHLVRRRGQEARLRCSPMKGHSHVYWYRQLPEEGLKFMVYLQKENIIDESGMPKERFSAEFPKEGPSILRIQQVVRGDSAAYFCASSLPNSPLHFGNGTRLTVT.

The chain employs TRBV5-1 and TRBJ2-7; no clear D. The germline gives CDR1 SGHRS, CDR2 YFSETQ. This CDR3 has 15 residues. With 0 bases removed from V and 0 bases from J, the gap between germline ends came to 10 bases. In DNA form, the CDR3 reads TGCGCCAGCAGCTTGGCCAGTAGGAGCTCCTACGAGCAGTACTTC. Translated: CASSLASRSSYEQYF.

This chain uses TRBV7-2 with TRBJ2-1; possibly TRBD2 for D (6 bases). CDR3 length equals 13 residues. Germline CDR1 SGHTA, CDR2 FQGNSA. The V gene lost 6 bases and the J gene lost 7 bases, with 13 bases spanning the gap. CDR3 sequence reads: CASSSRRGNEQFF. CDR3 in DNA: TGTGCCAGCAGTTCTCGGAGGGGAAATGAGCAGTTCTTC.

The genes are TRBV19 and TRBJ1-5; tentatively, D is TRBD1 (6 bases). The V end was cut by 5 bases, the J end by 4 bases, with 15 bases between. The CDR3 covers 15 residues. Per germline, CDR1 LNHDA and CDR2 SQIVND (reference sequence). The CDR3 region has the DNA TGTGCCAGTAGTGCCGTTTTAGGGGGAAATCAGCCCCAGCATTTT. Translated, it gives CASSAVLGGNQPQHF.

Remarks on this clone: In the same sample, other DNA sequences code for this CDR3. The J gene is TRBJ2-1, the V gene TRBV7-2, with 11 bases matching TRBD2. CDR3 length: 16 amino acids. CDR1 is SGHTA and CDR2 is FQGNSA in the germline V gene. With 6 bases clipped from V and 3 bases from J, the junction kept 7 bases outside the gene matches. CDR3 sequence reads: CASSPTSGNRYNEQFF. In nucleotides, the CDR3 is TGTGCCAGCAGTCCGACTAGCGGGAATCGCTACAATGAGCAGTTCTTC.

The chain carries TRBV30 and TRBJ1-5; the D is unclear. The V end lost 0 bases, the J end lost 2 bases, and 8 bases lay between the germline ends. The germline V gene has CDR1 GTSNPN and CDR2 SVGIG (reference sequence). The CDR3 contains 14 residues. CDR3 nucleotides: TGTGCCTGGAGTGTTGTAGGAGGCAATCAGCCCCAGCATTTT. It is translated as CAWSVVGGNQPQHF.

This clone appeared a single time. The CDR3 is CASSPQGSFQETQYF. The CDR3 region has the DNA TGTGCCAGCAGCCCCCAAGGGAGTTTCCAAGAGACCCAGTACTTC. The rearrangement uses TRBV5-4 and TRBJ2-5; TRBD2 might be the D (5 bases). This CDR3 has 15 residues. The V and J ends lost 4 bases and 1 base respectively, with 14 bases between them. The germline V gene encodes CDR1 SGHNT and CDR2 YYREEE (reference sequence).

The rearrangement joins TRBV5-5 to TRBJ2-7, with 9 bases identical to TRBD1. After removal of 2 bases from V and 2 bases from J, the junction contained 5 bases not matched to a gene. CDR1 is SGHKS, CDR2 YYEKEE, per germline (reference sequence). This CDR3 region has 15 residues. The CDR3 is CASSLDRGSTYEQYF. CDR3 in DNA: TGTGCCAGCAGCTTAGACAGGGGGTCAACCTACGAGCAGTACTTC.

V and J are TRBV9 and TRBJ2-5, with D possibly being TRBD2 (5 bases). From germline, CDR1 is SGDLS and CDR2 YYNGEE. V lost 2 bases and J lost 3, with 17 bases in between. The length of the CDR3 is 16 residues. The CDR3 region has the DNA TGTGCCAGCAGCGTCAGTACTAGTGATGGTAAAGAGACCCAGTACTTC. This sequence encodes CASSVSTSDGKETQYF.